The 15 T cell receptor beta chains listed next were all sequenced from one sample in a study of T cell responses to AZD1222 COVID-19 vaccine. The method was immunoSEQ multiplex PCR; TCRdb's version includes in-frame clones alone and lacks a portion of them. This sample has some 100,000 clones; just under 90% occur once, and the top ten carry 2.5% to 4%. Sequenced material: peripheral blood, taken on day 0 of AZD1222 vaccination. The receptor source for this set is an adult in good health.

V usage is TRBV3-1 (or the pseudogene TRBV3-2) and J usage is TRBJ1-2, with 7 nucleotides matching TRBD1. J gave up 0 bases and V 3 bases, and 4 bases lay outside the gene matches. Germline lookup yields CDR1 LGHDT and CDR2 YNNKEL (reference sequence). This CDR3 comprises 15 residues. CDR3 loop: CASSQEDRPNYGYTF. DNA for the CDR3: TGTGCCAGCAGCCAGGAGGACAGGCCTAACTATGGCTACACCTTC.

The table lists this clone with a count of one. V and J are TRBV28 and TRBJ2-2, with D uncertain. Germline V gene sequence: CDR1 MDHEN, CDR2 SYDVKM. Trimming shortened V by 5 bases and J by 4 bases, and 17 bases separated the two germline ends. This CDR3 region has 16 residues. The CDR3 DNA is TGTGCCAGCAGTCCGATCTGGTCGGGTCGCACCGGGGAGCTGTTTTTT. Translating gives CASSPIWSGRTGELFF.

V and J are TRBV10-3 and TRBJ1-1; 8 bases map to TRBD1. Per germline, CDR1 ENHRY and CDR2 SYGVKD. The V and J ends lost 11 bases and 0 bases, in that order; junction bases with no gene match: 11. The CDR3 contains 15 residues. For the CDR3, the DNA is TGTGCCCAAGAACTCGGGGACAGGCTGAACACTGAAGCTTTCTTT. Its protein is CAQELGDRLNTEAFF.

This sequence joins TRBV9 and TRBJ2-1, with a tentative D call TRBD1 (6 bases). The CDR3 runs 13 residues. Germline V CDR1 and CDR2: SGDLS, YYNGEE. The V end was cut by 2 bases, the J end by 9 bases, with 12 bases between. The CDR3 DNA follows: TGTGCCAGCAGCGTCTCAGGGGTCGGTGAGCAGTTCTTC. It yields the protein CASSVSGVGEQFF.

The V call is TRBV25-1, the J call TRBJ2-7, with 8 bases fitting TRBD1. The length of the CDR3 is 15 residues. Germline V lookup: CDR1 MGHDK, CDR2 SYGVNS. After removal of 2 bases from V and 6 bases from J, the junction contained 9 bases not matched to a gene. The CDR3 sequence is CASSERGQGAGEQYF. CDR3 bases: TGTGCCAGCAGTGAAAGAGGGCAGGGGGCGGGCGAGCAGTACTTC.

J is TRBJ1-1 and V is TRBV6-4; D uncertain. This CDR3 is 15 amino acids long. Trimming shortened V by 6 bases and J by 0 bases, and 14 bases separated the two germline ends. The germline V gene has CDR1 MRHNA and CDR2 SNTAGT. CDR3 nucleotide sequence: TGTGCCAGCAGGGGCAAAAGACGGTTGAACACTGAAGCTTTCTTT. It translates to CASRGKRRLNTEAFF.

The chain couples TRBV12-3 or TRBV12-4 to TRBJ1-1; perhaps TRBD1 as D (6 bases). This CDR3 comprises 13 residues. Trimming shortened V by 7 bases and J by 5 bases, and 14 bases separated the two germline ends. In DNA form, the CDR3 reads TGTGCCAGCACCGGAGGGGGGTGGACTGAAGCTTTCTTT. Translating gives CASTGGGWTEAFF.

The chain uses TRBV7-2 and TRBJ2-3; D gene ambiguous. The CDR3 spans 13 residues. Trimming pared 3 bases from V and 0 bases from J, leaving 4 bases between. Germline assignment: CDR1 SGHTA and CDR2 FQGNSA. DNA of the CDR3: TGTGCCAGCAGCTTGCCTAGCACAGATACGCAGTATTTT. Translation: CASSLPSTDTQYF.

This clone was seen a single time. This rearrangement joins TRBV6-5 to TRBJ1-2; D unclear. The CDR3 contains 15 residues. Germline CDR1 MNHEY, CDR2 SVGAGI. V shed 0 bases and J shed 2 bases, with 10 bases lying between them. CDR3 sequence (DNA): TGTGCCAGCAGTTACTCGATACGAGGGAACTATGGCTACACCTTC. It is translated as CASSYSIRGNYGYTF.

The V call is TRBV19, the J call TRBJ1-2; a possible D gene is TRBD1 (6 bases). The CDR3 consists of 12 residues. V dropped 7 bases and J dropped 7 bases, with 13 bases sitting between them. CDR1 LNHDA and CDR2 SQIVND come from the germline V gene (reference sequence). In DNA form, the CDR3 reads TGTGCCAGTAACCGGGACACCACTGGCTACACCTTC. As protein: CASNRDTTGYTF.

The chain has TRBV10-3 and TRBJ2-3, with 12 nucleotides matching TRBD2. Losses at the gene ends were 6 bases for V and 6 bases for J; bases not matched to a gene: 7. Germline assignment: CDR1 ENHRY and CDR2 SYGVKD. CDR3 length: 15 residues. CDR3 sequence reads: CAIRRLAGEVDTQYF. DNA of the CDR3: TGTGCCATCAGAAGACTAGCGGGGGAGGTGGATACGCAGTATTTT.

J is TRBJ1-4 and V is TRBV7-2; D gene unclear. Trimming removed 1 base from V and 4 bases from J, with 13 bases in between. Germline CDR1 SGHTA, CDR2 FQGNSA. The CDR3 runs 16 residues. CDR3 DNA: TGTGCCAGCAGCTTAGAGGGCGGTCTAAGTAATGAAAAACTGTTTTTT. Its protein product is CASSLEGGLSNEKLFF. The complete variable domain, with remaining parts taken from reference TRBV7-2 and TRBJ1-4, reads GAGVSQSPSNKVTEKGKDVELRCDPISGHTALYWYRQSLGQGLEFLIYFQGNSAPDKSGLPSDRFSAERTGGSVSTLTIQRTQQEDSAVYLCASSLEGGLSNEKLFFGSGTQLSVL.

The J gene is TRBJ2-5, the V gene TRBV6-1, with TRBD2 as a possible D gene (6 bases). Germline V gives CDR1 MNHNS, CDR2 SASEGT. Between the trimmed V and J ends, which lost 0 bases and 5 bases, there was a span of 13 bases. This CDR3 is built from 15 residues. CDR3 DNA: TGTGCCAGCAGTGAAGCGCGGGGTGGGTGGGAGACCCAGTACTTC. Amino acids: CASSEARGGWETQYF.

This sequence joins TRBV19 and TRBJ1-6; D is unclear. The CDR3 is made up of 15 amino acids. Germline CDR1 reads LNHDA; CDR2 reads SQIVND (reference sequence). V lost 3 bases and J lost 0, with 6 bases in between. The CDR3 reads CASSILSSYNSPLHF. In DNA form, the CDR3 reads TGTGCCAGTAGTATCCTGAGCTCCTATAATTCACCCCTCCACTTT.

This chain connects TRBV18 to TRBJ2-2; 9 bases map to TRBD1. V was clipped by 6 bases and J by 4 bases; unmatched bases: 9. CDR3 length: 16 amino acids. Germline V gives CDR1 KGHSH, CDR2 LQKENI. CDR3 coding DNA: TGTGCCAGCTCCCCGGGACGGGGACAGGGCACCGGGGAGCTGTTTTTT. Amino acid sequence: CASSPGRGQGTGELFF.